This T cell receptor beta chain was profiled in a study of blood T cell repertoires in COVID-19. Using immunoSEQ multiplex PCR, the repertoire was profiled, and TCRdb retains in-frame clones only, with some absent. The repertoire holds just over 35,000 clones, with about 88% as singletons. V was trimmed by 3 bases and J by 2 bases, leaving 10 bases between them. The CDR3 is 13 amino acids. Germline CDR1 reads GTSNPN; CDR2 reads SVGIG (reference sequence). This chain joins TRBV30 and TRBJ1-1; D remains ambiguous. Sequenced: peripheral blood. This TCR was sampled from a human donor in a cohort sampled during active COVID-19. The CDR3 sequence is CAWSNSGNTEAFF. The CDR3 DNA reads as TGTGCCTGGAGCAACAGTGGTAACACTGAAGCTTTCTTT.